The 18 T cell receptor beta chains listed next were all sequenced from one sample in a study of blood T cell repertoires in COVID-19. The assay was immunoSEQ multiplex PCR, and TCRdb's table has in-frame clones only and misses some. Altogether approximately 240,000 clones are present, 84% being singletons, with the ten largest covering 18%. The sequenced sample consisted of peripheral blood. All receptors derive from a woman of 80 years or more with active or convalescent COVID-19.

V gene TRBV19 combines with J gene TRBJ2-2, with TRBD2 identical over 8 bases. The V gene end was trimmed by 2 bases and the J gene end by 3 bases; junction bases not matched to a gene: 8. Germline V gene data show CDR1 as LNHDA and CDR2 as SQIVND (reference sequence). The CDR3 totals 17 residues. CDR3 nucleotide sequence: TGTGCCAGTAGTATATCTCCCACTAGCGGAGACACCGGGGAGCTGTTTTTT. Protein sequence: CASSISPTSGDTGELFF.

The table lists this clone with a count of one. The chain joins TRBV11-2 to TRBJ2-3, with 9 bases fitting TRBD2. The CDR3 contains 16 residues. Trimming cost V 3 bases and J 0 bases; bases outside gene matches: 4. CDR1 is SGHAT, CDR2 FQNNGV, per germline. For the CDR3, the DNA is TGTGCCAGCAGCTTCCTAGCGGGGAGAAGCACAGATACGCAGTATTTT. It specifies CASSFLAGRSTDTQYF.

V is TRBV3-1 (or the pseudogene TRBV3-2) and J is TRBJ2-1; TRBD2 matches 7 bases. The CDR3 has 15 amino acids. The V and J ends lost 3 bases and 8 bases, in that order; junction bases with no gene match: 10. Germline-derived CDR1 and CDR2 are LGHDT and YNNKEL (reference sequence). The CDR3 DNA reads as TGTGCCAGCAGCCAGAGCGGGACCATGGGGGATGAGCAGTTCTTC. Translating it yields CASSQSGTMGDEQFF.

The rearrangement uses TRBV5-1 and TRBJ1-2, with 7 positions matching TRBD1. Trimming cost V 5 bases and J 1 base; bases outside gene matches: 2. In germline, CDR1 is SGHRS, CDR2 YFSETQ. The CDR3 contains 13 residues. The CDR3 nucleotides read TGCGCCAGCAGGAGGGACAGTAACTATGGCTACACCTTC. Encoded protein: CASRRDSNYGYTF.

As concerns this clone: This same CDR3 is encoded by further DNA sequences in the sample. The chain recombines TRBV11-2 with TRBJ2-1; D uncertain. This CDR3 comprises 14 residues. The V end was cut by 1 base, the J end by 3 bases, with 7 bases between. Germline V gives CDR1 SGHAT, CDR2 FQNNGV. CDR3 sequence reads: CASSLVISYNEQFF. The DNA for the CDR3 is TGTGCCAGCAGCTTAGTCATTAGCTACAATGAGCAGTTCTTC.

This CDR3 reads CASKDWTGGGEKLFF. The CDR3 nucleotides read TGTGCCAGTAAAGACTGGACAGGGGGTGGTGAAAAACTGTTTTTT. The chain has TRBV19 and TRBJ1-4, with 10 nucleotides matching TRBD1. This CDR3 is 15 amino acids long. The germline gives CDR1 LNHDA, CDR2 SQIVND (reference sequence). After removal of 7 bases from V and 7 bases from J, the junction contained 9 bases not matched to a gene.

The chain has TRBV5-1 and TRBJ2-5; 9 bases agree with TRBD2. After removal of 4 bases from V and 5 bases from J, the junction contained 9 bases not matched to a gene. Germline lookup yields CDR1 SGHRS and CDR2 YFSETQ. The CDR3 spans 15 residues. The CDR3 bases are TGCGCCAGCAGCATTAGCGGGAGCAATGATGAGACCCAGTACTTC. Translation gives CASSISGSNDETQYF.

V is TRBV5-5 and J is TRBJ2-7, with 7 bases matching TRBD1. Trimming removed 4 bases from V and 2 bases from J; junction bases left unmatched: 9. The CDR3 spans 15 residues. The germline CDR1 and CDR2 sequences are SGHKS and YYEKEE (reference sequence). CDR3 sequence (DNA): TGTGCCAGCAGCCCCGACAGGGTATTAACCTACGAGCAGTACTTC. Translated, it gives CASSPDRVLTYEQYF.

This chain links TRBV29-1 with TRBJ1-1; the D gene is possibly TRBD1 (5 bases). V was clipped by 6 bases and J by 4 bases, with 15 bases between them. This CDR3 spans 13 amino acids. Germline CDR1 SQVTM, CDR2 ANQGSEA. Here the CDR3 reads CSVALIGVTEAFF. CDR3 DNA: TGCAGCGTGGCACTGATAGGGGTCACTGAAGCTTTCTTT.

In DNA form, the CDR3 reads TGTGCCACCAGTGACCATCCTCGCGGCGAGCAGTACTTC. This sequence encodes CATSDHPRGEQYF. V is TRBV24-1 and J is TRBJ2-7; D not certain. Trimming pared 4 bases from V and 6 bases from J, leaving 12 bases between. CDR1 is KGHDR and CDR2 is SFDVKD in the germline V gene. CDR3 length equals 13 residues.

The chain recombines TRBV18 with TRBJ1-1; no reliable D call. CDR1 KGHSH and CDR2 LQKENI come from the germline V gene. Between the trimmed V and J ends, which lost 5 bases and 4 bases, there was a span of 11 bases. This CDR3 has 13 residues. CDR3 DNA sequence: TGTGCCAGCTCAGACACACCTACCACTGAAGCTTTCTTT. This encodes CASSDTPTTEAFF.

The rearrangement links TRBV2 to TRBJ2-7; D is perhaps TRBD2 (6 bases). Per the germline V gene, CDR1 is SNHLY and CDR2 is FYNNEI. With 1 base removed from V and 6 bases from J, the gap between germline ends came to 13 bases. The CDR3 covers 14 residues. CDR3 region: CASSEGGGIFEQYF. The CDR3 coding sequence is TGTGCCAGCAGTGAAGGTGGCGGGATCTTCGAGCAGTACTTC.

The chain couples TRBV2 to TRBJ2-1, with 7 bases aligning to TRBD1. Germline assignment: CDR1 SNHLY and CDR2 FYNNEI. The CDR3 has 14 amino acids. V dropped 6 bases and J dropped 3; count of bases not matched to a gene: 5. CDR3 bases: TGTGCCAGCAGCGCCCGACAGGGCTACAATGAGCAGTTCTTC. Translated: CASSARQGYNEQFF.

The rearrangement links TRBV4-1 to TRBJ2-7; D is ambiguous. CDR3 length equals 14 residues. Germline V gene lookup returns CDR1 MGHRA and CDR2 YSYEKL. V shed 0 bases and J shed 6 bases, with 12 bases lying between them. CDR3 protein: CASSQDLSLREQYF. CDR3 in DNA: TGCGCCAGCAGCCAAGATTTGAGTTTACGCGAGCAGTACTTC.

V and J are TRBV12-5 and TRBJ2-5, with TRBD2 matching 8 bases. The CDR3 loop spans 15 amino acids. With V trimmed by 7 bases and J by 4 bases, 11 bases remained unmatched. The germline gives CDR1 LGHNT, CDR2 FRNRAP. In nucleotides, the CDR3 is TGTGCTAGTGCGGGGGGACTAGGAGGAAGAGAGACCCAGTACTTC. This encodes CASAGGLGGRETQYF.

This sequence joins TRBV6-1 and TRBJ1-6; 8 nucleotides match TRBD1. This CDR3 contains 14 residues. Per the germline V gene, CDR1 is MNHNS and CDR2 is SASEGT. The J segment lost 9 bases and the V segment lost 2 bases, leaving 3 bases of the junction unmatched. CDR3 sequence (DNA): TGTGCCAGCAGTGAAACAGGGGGAAGTTCACCCCTCCACTTT. Protein product: CASSETGGSSPLHF.

The J gene is TRBJ1-4, the V gene TRBV4-2; 7 positions match TRBD1. V was pared by 2 bases and J by 6 bases, with 12 bases of the junction left unmatched. Per germline, CDR1 LGHNA and CDR2 YNFKEQ. The CDR3 loop spans 17 amino acids. CDR3 bases: TGTGCCAGCAGCCAACTCCCGACAGGGCGAGGAGATGAAAAACTGTTTTTT. Amino acid sequence: CASSQLPTGRGDEKLFF.

The J gene is TRBJ2-7, the V gene TRBV6-5, with a possible D match to TRBD1 (7 bases). The germline V gene has CDR1 MNHEY and CDR2 SVGAGI. The CDR3 has 14 amino acids. V was pared by 6 bases and J by 3 bases, with 15 bases between. CDR3 protein: CASSAGGKGYEQYF. For the CDR3, the DNA is TGTGCCAGCAGCGCAGGGGGGAAGGGCTACGAGCAGTACTTC.